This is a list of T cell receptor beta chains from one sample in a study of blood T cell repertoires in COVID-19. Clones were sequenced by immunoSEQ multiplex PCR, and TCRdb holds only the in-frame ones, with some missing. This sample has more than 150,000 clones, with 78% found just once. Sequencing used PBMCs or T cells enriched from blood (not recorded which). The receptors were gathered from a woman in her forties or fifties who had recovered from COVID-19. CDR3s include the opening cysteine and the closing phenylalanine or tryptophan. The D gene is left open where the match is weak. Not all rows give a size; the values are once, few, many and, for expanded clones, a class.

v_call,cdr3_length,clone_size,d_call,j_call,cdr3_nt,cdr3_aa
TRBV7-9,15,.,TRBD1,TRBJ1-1,TGTGCCAGCAGCCCGAAGGGACAGGCGAACACTGAAGCTTTCTTT,CASSPKGQANTEAFF
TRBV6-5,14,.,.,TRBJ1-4,TGTGCCAGCAGTTACCTCAATACCGGGGAAAAACTGTTTTTT,CASSYLNTGEKLFF
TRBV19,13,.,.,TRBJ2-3,TGTGCCAGTAGTACCCTGCGACTAGAGGCGCAGTATTTT,CASSTLRLEAQYF
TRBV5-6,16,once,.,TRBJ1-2,TGTGCCAGCAGCCTCGCGGGGGGACGGGAAGGGATAGGCTACACCTTC,CASSLAGGREGIGYTF
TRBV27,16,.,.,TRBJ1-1,TGTGCCAGCAACAACGATAAGGGGAACGGGTACACTGAAGCTTTCTTT,CASNNDKGNGYTEAFF
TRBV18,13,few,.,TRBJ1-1,TGTGCCAGCTCACCTCAAGCGAACACTGAAGCTTTCTTT,CASSPQANTEAFF
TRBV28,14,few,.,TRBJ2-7,TGTGCCACCCTCAGAGAGGGCCTCTCCTACGAGCAGTACTTC,CATLREGLSYEQYF
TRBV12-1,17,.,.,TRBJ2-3,TGTGCCAGCATCGGCGGCCGGCGGGATAGGTACACAGATACGCAGTATTTT,CASIGGRRDRYTDTQYF
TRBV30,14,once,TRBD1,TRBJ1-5,TGTGCCTGGAGTCGAGGACAGGGGTTTCAGCCCCAGCATTTT,CAWSRGQGFQPQHF
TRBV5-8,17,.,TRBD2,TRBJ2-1,TGTGCCAGCAGCTTACTTATCGGACTAGACTCCTACAATGAGCAGTTCTTC,CASSLLIGLDSYNEQFF
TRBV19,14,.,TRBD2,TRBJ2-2,TGTGCCAGTATGGCTAGCGGGAGAACCGGGGAGCTGTTTTTT,CASMASGRTGELFF
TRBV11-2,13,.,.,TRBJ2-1,TGTGCCAGCAGCATGAAAGCGGAATTTGAGCAGTTCTTC,CASSMKAEFEQFF
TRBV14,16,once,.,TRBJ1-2,TGTGCCAGCAGCCAAGGACAAAACAGGGTCGGCTATGGCTACACCTTC,CASSQGQNRVGYGYTF
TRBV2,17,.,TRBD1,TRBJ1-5,TGTGCCAGCAGATCGACAGGGGGCAGAGCTAGCAATCAGCCCCAGCATTTT,CASRSTGGRASNQPQHF
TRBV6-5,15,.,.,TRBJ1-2,TGTGCCAGCAGTTACCGACAGGTGTATCGCTATGGCTACACCTTC,CASSYRQVYRYGYTF
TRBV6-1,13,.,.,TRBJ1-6,TGTGCCAGCAGTGAAGCGTTAACAGCTTCCCAACTCTTT,CASSEALTASQLF
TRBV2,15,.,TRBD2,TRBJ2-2,TGTGCCAGCCGGGGGGGAATACGTAACACCGGGGAGCTGTTTTTT,CASRGGIRNTGELFF
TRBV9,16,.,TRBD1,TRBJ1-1,TGTGCCAGCAGCCCCCAGGAGGGGACAGTGAACACTGAAGCTTTCTTT,CASSPQEGTVNTEAFF
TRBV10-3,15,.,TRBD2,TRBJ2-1,TGTGCCATCAACACGGGCCTAGCGGAATACAATGAGCAGTTCTTC,CAINTGLAEYNEQFF
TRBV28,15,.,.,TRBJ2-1,TGTGCCAGCAAAAAAGGGGCTAGCGCTAACAATGAGCAGTTCTTC,CASKKGASANNEQFF
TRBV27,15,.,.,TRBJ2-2,TGTGCCAGCAGAACCGGAGGATCGAACACCGGGGAGCTGTTTTTT,CASRTGGSNTGELFF
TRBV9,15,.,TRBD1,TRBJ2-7,TGTGCCAGCAGCACAACTGGGGACAGGGGGGGCGAGCAGTACTTC,CASSTTGDRGGEQYF
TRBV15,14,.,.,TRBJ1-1,TGTGCCACCAGCAAGCTGGGGGGAGGAACTGAAGCTTTCTTT,CATSKLGGGTEAFF
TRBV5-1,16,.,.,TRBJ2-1,TGCGCCAGCACGTCCTCTTTAGCCGCCGTTTACAATGAGCAGTTCTTC,CASTSSLAAVYNEQFF
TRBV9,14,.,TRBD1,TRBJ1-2,TGTGCCAGCAGCGTGTTGACAGGGGGCAAGGGCTACACCTTC,CASSVLTGGKGYTF
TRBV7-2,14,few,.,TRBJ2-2,TGTGCCAGCAGCTACCTCACTAGGTCCGGGGAGCTGTTTTTT,CASSYLTRSGELFF
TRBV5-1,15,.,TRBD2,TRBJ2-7,TGCGCCAGCAGCTTACCAACTAGCGGGAACTACGAGCAGTACTTC,CASSLPTSGNYEQYF
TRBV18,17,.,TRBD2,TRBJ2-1,TGTGCCAGCTCACCGCCTCTAGCGGACCCTTCCTACAATGAGCAGTTCTTC,CASSPPLADPSYNEQFF
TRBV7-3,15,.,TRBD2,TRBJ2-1,TGTGCCAGCAGCTTAGTAGGTAGCGGGAACAATGAGCAGTTCTTC,CASSLVGSGNNEQFF
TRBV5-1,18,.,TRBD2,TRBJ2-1,TGCGCCAGCAGCCCCCTGGGGACTAGCGGGAAGAGGGCCAATGAGCAGTTCTTC,CASSPLGTSGKRANEQFF
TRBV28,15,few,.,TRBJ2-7,TGTGCCAGCAGTCCCTGGGGGGGCAGGGGATACGAGCAGTACTTC,CASSPWGGRGYEQYF